The T cell receptor beta chain under discussion was sequenced for a study of blood T cell repertoires in COVID-19 (dated by TCRdb to about 2020). Concerning the study at large: Samples covering the acute and convalescent phases of COVID-19 were provided by collaborators in the United States, Italy and Spain. The prospective study material was composed of cDNA or gDNA derived from T cells, B-cell-depleted T cells, or PBMCs. Deeply sampled blood TCRbeta repertoires from subjects exposed to, actively infected with, or recovered from COVID-19 were included in the dataset. The repertoires were made available in a free public database intended to serve as a resource for research on the immune response to SARS-CoV-2. The samples were drawn from the first 160 participants of the ongoing ImmuneRACE study and from 1,200 or so subjects provided by 6 global collaborators. The sample metadata nearly always contained a de-identified subject ID, COVID-19 status, age in years and sex. Where available, HLA class I and class II types were obtained from metadata supplied by the sample provider rather than from assay-based typing. What the work shows at the level of the full study, not this receptor alone: The quantity of clinical and demographic metadata differed by source and by participant and was supplied without curation.

Whole blood was collected in K2EDTA tubes by collaborating institutions according to the institutions' own protocols. For TCRbeta analysis, collaborators shipped samples in one of three forms: frozen whole blood, isolated PBMCs, or DNA extracted from either of those sample types. TCRbeta CDR3 regions were amplified from genomic DNA by means of the immunoSEQ Assay, a bias-controlled multiplex PCR. Per the authors' processing: Within the assay, amplification of reference gene primers was used to estimate how many nucleated cells each sample contained. Sequence reads were collapsed and filtered to measure the absolute abundance of every unique TCRbeta CDR3 rearrangement. For each sample, productive Simpson clonality was calculated as the square root of Simpson's diversity index across productive rearrangements. The table comes from immuneACCESS by way of TCRdb, which keeps in-frame sequences with V and J called. Part of the clones is missing from these tables; in studies checked, under half for an unresolved V gene and the rest for unknown reasons. V and J calls and clone size are as listed in that table; D and trimming were resolved from the DNA. In this sample the table shows approximately 180,000 clones, 70% to 90% of which occur a single time. Clones ranked in the top ten supply about 3.3% of the sample.

The junction carries 12 bases between V and J, which are trimmed by 3 bases and 2 bases respectively. The CDR3 starts with the cysteine, ends with the phenylalanine, and has 15 residues. The read is trimmed to its CDR3 DNA, 45 bases read in frame from base 1. According to the germline V gene (reference sequence), CDR1 reads MNHEY and CDR2 reads SMNVEV. Points on this clone: The target of this receptor is not known. No clone much larger than this one lies a single base away; base qualities are absent.

Recombination connected TRBV27 to TRBJ2-3; possibly the D gene is TRBD2, per 6 matching bases. The sequenced sample was peripheral blood. This clonotype originated in a man in his fifties or sixties with acute or convalescent COVID-19. The bases are TGTGCCAGCAGTTTCGGGCCGGGAGCCACAGATACGCAGTATTTT. Its protein is CASSFGPGATDTQYF.